This T cell receptor (beta chain) was recorded in a study of CXCR3-negative and CXCR3-positive naive CD8 T cells. With respect to this clonotype: Its antigen is still unknown.

Regarding the study as a whole: Naive cells used TRBV-TRBJ genes in much the same way whether CXCR3-negative or CXCR3-positive; memory cells did not. Cryopreserved PBMCs had partly decreased CXCR3 expression; fresh PBMCs were used in most assays. Both of the naive subsets showed about the same high diversity, but memory CD8+ cells had much less. CXCR3-positive naive cells carried more hydrophobic TRB CDR3s than CXCR3-negative ones.

With UMI labels, 5' RACE was used to prepare the TRB cDNA libraries. No DNA is given; TCRdb re-called the 5' RACE reads and lists each CDR3 protein once. The sample shows some 100,000 distinct CDR3 sequences, and around 0.38% sits with its ten largest clones. The receptor comes from a human donor in good health. Some clones in this sample may be carry-over from other donors' samples. Sequenced sample: naive CXCR3+ CD8+ T cells from blood. Regarding subset: CD45RO-CCR7+CD27+CD95- naive CD8+ T cells expressing CXCR3 (TNR3+).

This chain's CDR3 is CAISESAIYEQYF. The chain has TRBV10-3 and TRBJ2-7. Germline CDR1 is ENHRY and CDR2 is SYGVKD. This CDR3 spans 13 amino acids.